This T cell receptor (beta chain) was profiled in a study of blood T cell repertoires in COVID-19. Study summary: Samples came from the United States, Italy and Spain, spanning acute and convalescent COVID-19. T cells, B-cell-depleted T cells, or PBMCs supplied cDNA or gDNA.

Seattle patients were enrolled during active infection and followed longitudinally. Clones were read by immunoSEQ multiplex PCR, and TCRdb kept only the in-frame ones, dropping some. The repertoire has approximately 200,000 clones, 75% to 90% of them found once; the top ten carry 2% to 3%. The sequenced material came from peripheral blood. This clonotype originated in a man aged 25 to 40 with COVID-19, enrolled during active disease.

The CDR3 nucleotides read TGTGCCAGCAGCTCCCGACTCCGGTCCTACGAGCAGTACTTC. Residues: CASSSRLRSYEQYF. V is TRBV11-2 and J is TRBJ2-7; D unresolved. Deletions cut 4 bases from V and 1 base from J, with 11 bases between. The CDR3 totals 14 residues. Germline V gene data show CDR1 as SGHAT and CDR2 as FQNNGV.